The entry below gives a single TCR beta chain sequence along with its context. MiXCR, run by TCRdb on the RACE reads, gives a single entry per CDR3 protein. The table has fewer than 130,000 distinct CDR3 sequences, approximately 9.9% seen once; the top ten hold around 3.5%. The sample originates from a study of human T cells and chemical hapten exposure. Documented time point: patch test 1, 2 weeks after DPC sensitization. Treatment given: therapeutic diphenylcyclopropenone sensitization with weekly scalp DPC. There are 16 residues in the CDR3. Germline V lookup: CDR1 SEHNR, CDR2 FQNEAQ (reference sequence). Unmatched junction bases numbered 9, after V lost 4 bases and J lost 7 bases.

The genes are TRBV7-9 and TRBJ1-6; 8 bases agree with TRBD1. This TCR came from a woman aged 35 to 49 with alopecia areata. Some clones in this sample may be carry-over from other donors' samples. The sample here was whole blood, taken in connection with sensitization to the hapten diphenylcyclopropenone (DPC). The CDR3 region is CASSSKPGQVNSPLHF. As DNA, the CDR3 is TGTGCCAGCAGCTCAAAGCCGGGACAGGTCAATTCACCCCTCCACTTT.